These 25 T cell receptor beta chains originate from one sample sequenced in a study of blood T cells in healthy people across ages. Primed by a sample-barcoded 5' primer and a J-beta primer mix, a second PCR proceeded for about 6 to 12 cycles. TCRdb itself ran the 5' RACE reads through MiXCR, one entry per CDR3 protein. The sample carries 650,000 to 950,000 distinct CDR3 sequences, about 42% recorded once. The specimen sequenced was blood. These receptors were collected from a man in his sixties in good health.

Regarding this clonotype: A much larger clone is a single base away; this may be a read error. As the CDR3 is not closed by the conserved phenylalanine or tryptophan, this likely results from a read error. The rearrangement links TRBV12-3 or TRBV12-4 to TRBJ2-3; 8 nucleotides agree with TRBD1. The CDR3 has 14 residues. V was clipped by 8 bases and J by 4 bases; unmatched bases: 8. The CDR3 region has the DNA TGTGCCAGCCGCTGGAGACAGGGGTCAGATACGCAGTATTCT. Protein product: CASRWRQGSDTQYS.

The chain combines TRBV6-2 or TRBV6-3 with TRBJ2-5; D is possibly TRBD2 (6 bases). The end of the DNA fits TRBJ2-7 better, so the J call may be wrong. CDR1 and CDR2 from the germline V gene are MNHEY and SVGEGT. The CDR3 is made up of 16 amino acids. In DNA form, the CDR3 reads TGTGCCAGCAGTTACTCGACGGGGGTCCTTAACTACGAGCAGTACTTC. Its protein product is CASSYSTGVLNYEQYF.

V is TRBV7-9 and J is TRBJ1-1, with D tentatively TRBD1 (5 bases). Germline V lookup: CDR1 SEHNR, CDR2 FQNEAQ (reference sequence). The CDR3 loop spans 16 amino acids. Trimming took 1 base from V and 2 from J, leaving 14 bases between them. CDR3 bases: TGTGCCAGCAGCTTAGGATTGGGGGGGAGCAACACTGAAGCTTTCTTT. Protein sequence: CASSLGLGGSNTEAFF.

In this sample, this clonotype turned up a few times. The chain recombines TRBV13 with TRBJ1-5; D is unclear. The CDR3 contains 12 residues. Trimming stripped 5 bases from V and 7 bases from J, with 9 bases between. Germline lookup yields CDR1 PRHDT and CDR2 FYEKMQ (reference sequence). This chain's CDR3 is CASSGGKQPQHF. The CDR3 nucleotides are TGTGCCAGCAGCGGAGGAAAACAGCCCCAGCATTTT.

This clonotype was seen more than once but under ten times. The genes are TRBV18 and TRBJ2-5; D may be TRBD1 (5 bases). Trimming cost V 4 bases and J 2 bases, with 8 bases left between them. This CDR3 comprises 13 residues. Germline V gene sequence: CDR1 KGHSH, CDR2 LQKENI. CDR3 DNA: TGTGCCAGCTCACAAGGGGTACAAGAGACCCAGTACTTC. This gives the protein CASSQGVQETQYF.

Remarks on this clonotype: A junction end diverges from the germline sequence, so it may reflect a read error. V and J are TRBV15 and TRBJ2-1; the D is unclear. Germline-derived CDR1 and CDR2 are LNHNV and YYDKDF (reference sequence). CDR3 size: 12 residues. Here the CDR3 reads CATSRVNGEQFF. The CDR3 DNA sequence: TGCGCCACCAGCAGAGTCAATGGGGAGCAGTTCTTC. Based on the CDR3 plus reference TRBV15 and TRBJ2-1, the full variable domain is DAMVIQNPRYQVTQFGKPVTLSCSQTLNHNVMYWYQQKSSQAPKLLFHYYDKDFNNEADTPDNFQSRRPNTSFCFLDIRSPGLGDTAMYLCATSRVNGEQFFGPGTRLTVL.

The rearrangement uses TRBV27 and TRBJ2-7; possible D gene TRBD1, 6 bases. The V end lost 5 bases, the J end lost 0 bases, and 23 bases lay between the germline ends. The germline gives CDR1 MNHEY, CDR2 SMNVEV (reference sequence). This CDR3 contains 18 residues. The CDR3 coding sequence is TGTGCCAGCAGTCCCGTCCAGGGGTACTGGGAGAGCTCCTACGAGCAGTACTTC. It translates to CASSPVQGYWESSYEQYF.

The V call is TRBV6-1, the J call TRBJ1-6; 7 nucleotides align to TRBD1. This CDR3 is built from 21 residues. Germline loops: CDR1 MNHNS, CDR2 SASEGT. V shed 3 bases and J 0 bases; nucleotides not matched to a gene: 17. This chain's CDR3 is CASSDPGTAKNPASYNSPLHF. The CDR3 region has the DNA TGTGCCAGCAGTGACCCCGGGACAGCGAAGAACCCTGCCTCCTATAATTCACCCCTCCACTTT.

In its sample, this clonotype was seen a few times. V usage is TRBV7-3 and J usage is TRBJ2-7; D is uncertain. V gave up 5 bases and J gave up 1 base, with 9 bases separating them. This CDR3 is 13 amino acids long. From germline, CDR1 is SGHTA and CDR2 FQGTGA. DNA of the CDR3: TGTGCCAGCAGCATTACAGAATCCTACGAGCAGTACTTC. It yields the protein CASSITESYEQYF. Full variable domain (outside the CDR3, taken from reference TRBV7-3 and TRBJ2-7): GAGVSQTPSNKVTEKGKYVELRCDPISGHTALYWYRQSLGQGPEFLIYFQGTGAADDSGLPNDRFFAVRPEGSVSTLKIQRTERGDSAVYLCASSITESYEQYFGPGTRLTVT.

The chain couples TRBV9 to TRBJ2-1, with D possibly being TRBD1 or TRBD2 (6 bases each). The V end lost 4 bases, the J end lost 8 bases, and 16 bases lay between the germline ends. The germline gives CDR1 SGDLS, CDR2 YYNGEE. The CDR3 consists of 14 residues. CDR3 loop: CASSPIRGGDEQFF. As DNA, the CDR3 is TGTGCCAGCAGCCCCATCAGGGGAGGCGATGAGCAGTTCTTC.

This rearrangement joins TRBV20-1 to TRBJ2-1; no firm D call. The better agreement between TRBJ2-7 and the DNA end casts doubt on the J call. CDR3 length: 15 amino acids. Germline CDR1 DFQATT, CDR2 SNEGSKA (reference sequence). The CDR3 DNA follows: TGCAGTGCTAGGGGTCCGACAAGCTCCTACAATGAGCAGTACTTC. This gives the protein CSARGPTSSYNEQYF.

In DNA form, the CDR3 reads TGTGCCAGCAACGCCCGAGCTGGGGGGAACCAAGAGACCCAGTACTTC. This encodes CASNARAGGNQETQYF. V usage is TRBV11-1 and J usage is TRBJ2-5, with a tentative D call TRBD2 (6 bases). This CDR3 is built from 16 residues. Trimming left V 7 bases short and J 0 bases short, with 18 bases between. Germline lookup yields CDR1 SGHAT and CDR2 FQDESV (reference sequence).

A few counts support this clonotype. The chain joins TRBV7-2 to TRBJ2-7; a weak D match, TRBD2 (5 bases). Trimming took 5 bases from V and 5 from J, leaving 13 bases between them. Germline V gene lookup returns CDR1 SGHTA and CDR2 FQGNSA. The CDR3 has 13 residues. This CDR3 is CASSRGAGNEQYF. DNA of the CDR3: TGTGCCAGCAGCCGGGGAGCCGGCAACGAGCAGTACTTC.

On this clonotype: A junction boundary mismatches the germline segment, possibly from a read error. The chain employs TRBV4-3 and TRBJ2-3, with 8 bases aligning to TRBD1. The germline V gene has CDR1 LGHNA and CDR2 YSLEER. There are 13 residues in the CDR3. This chain's CDR3 is CTSSRGQGDTQYF. The CDR3 DNA sequence: TGCACCAGCAGCCGCGGACAGGGAGATACGCAGTATTTT.

The rearrangement links TRBV29-1 to TRBJ2-6; possible D gene TRBD2, 6 bases. V shed 6 bases and J shed 0 bases, with 12 bases lying between them. This CDR3 contains 15 residues. Looked up from germline, CDR1 is SQVTM and CDR2 is ANQGSEA. This CDR3 reads CSVAGTVSGANVLTF. The DNA of the CDR3 is TGCAGCGTCGCGGGGACGGTCTCTGGGGCCAACGTCCTGACTTTC.

The chain joins TRBV12-3 or TRBV12-4 to TRBJ1-2, with TRBD1 identical over 9 bases. The V gene end was trimmed by 3 bases and the J gene end by 7 bases; junction bases not matched to a gene: 9. The CDR3 is 15 residues long. CDR3 bases: TGTGCCAGCAGTTTTGAAAGGACAGGGGCGCGTGGCTACACCTTC. Translating it yields CASSFERTGARGYTF.

This sequence joins TRBV12-3 or TRBV12-4 and TRBJ1-1; TRBD1 matches 10 bases. J lost 10 bases, V lost 4 bases, and 9 bases had no gene match. CDR3 size: 14 residues. CDR3 residues: CASSSETGGYGAFF. The CDR3 bases are TGTGCCAGCAGTTCTGAGACAGGGGGCTATGGAGCTTTCTTT.

The chain joins TRBV7-2 to TRBJ2-3; 8 nucleotides agree with TRBD2. The V and J ends lost 0 bases and 4 bases, in that order; junction bases with no gene match: 9. CDR1 and CDR2 (germline): SGHTA, FQGNSA. The CDR3 runs 17 residues. The CDR3 coding sequence is TGTGCCAGCAGCTTAGCCTCGTCGGGGGGGCCATCAGATACGCAGTATTTT. It codes for CASSLASSGGPSDTQYF.

This clonotype appeared a few times. V usage is TRBV3-1 and J usage is TRBJ1-2; no definite D call. The CDR3 covers 11 residues. The germline V and J ends were trimmed by 2 bases and 6 bases, with 4 bases remaining between them. CDR1 and CDR2 (germline): LGHDT, YNNKEL (reference sequence). CDR3 in DNA: TGTGCCAGCAGCCAAACCCATGGCTACACCTTC. This codes for CASSQTHGYTF.

This chain joins TRBV6-1 and TRBJ1-2; a possible D gene is TRBD1 (6 bases). The V end was cut by 7 bases, the J end by 3 bases, with 18 bases between. Germline V CDR1 and CDR2: MNHNS, SASEGT. The CDR3 sequence is 15 residues long. The CDR3 loop is CASKPYRAEDYGYTF. CDR3 bases: TGTGCCAGCAAACCCTACAGGGCGGAAGACTATGGCTACACCTTC.

This clonotype was observed many times. The genes are TRBV7-2 and TRBJ2-5, with D perhaps matching TRBD1 or TRBD2 (6 bases each). The CDR3 runs to 15 residues. V lost 1 base and J 1 base, leaving 10 bases between the germline ends. Germline CDR1 and CDR2: SGHTA and FQGNSA. CDR3 in amino acids: CASSLVGGVQETQYF. The CDR3 bases are TGTGCCAGCAGCTTAGTCGGGGGCGTCCAAGAGACCCAGTACTTC.

This sequence joins TRBV28 and TRBJ2-5; D uncertain. The CDR3 is 15 amino acids. With 6 bases removed from V and 6 bases from J, the gap between germline ends came to 20 bases. Germline V gene sequence: CDR1 MDHEN, CDR2 SYDVKM. The CDR3 spells CASRSSGFGLQTQYF. Here the CDR3 DNA reads TGTGCCAGCAGGTCATCTGGGTTCGGGTTACAGACCCAGTACTTC.

This clonotype was found a few times. J is TRBJ2-7 and V is TRBV10-3; 7 nucleotides agree with TRBD1. The CDR3 length is 16 residues. Germline assignment: CDR1 ENHRY and CDR2 SYGVKD. The J segment lost 2 bases and the V segment lost 2 bases, leaving 9 bases of the junction unmatched. In DNA, the CDR3 is TGTGCCATCAGTGAGGGACCTAGGGGGCTAACCTACGAGCAGTACTTC. Protein sequence: CAISEGPRGLTYEQYF.

In this sample, this clonotype turned up many times. The chain recombines TRBV27 with TRBJ2-3; possible D gene TRBD2, 5 bases. The V gene's germline CDR1 is MNHEY and CDR2 SMNVEV (reference sequence). The CDR3 extends over 14 amino acids. The V end lost 3 bases, the J end lost 4 bases, and 11 bases lay between the germline ends. In DNA form, the CDR3 reads TGTGCCAGCAGTTTGACGGGATCGGCAGATACGCAGTATTTT. It yields the protein CASSLTGSADTQYF.

The CDR3: CASSQGRDRGSYEQYF. For the CDR3, the DNA is TGCGCCAGCAGCCAAGGACGGGACAGGGGCTCCTACGAGCAGTACTTC. The rearrangement joins TRBV4-3 to TRBJ2-7; 10 bases align to TRBD1. The CDR3 consists of 16 residues. Trimming removed 1 base from V and 0 bases from J; junction bases left unmatched: 3. Germline V lookup: CDR1 LGHNA, CDR2 YSLEER.